This T cell receptor (beta chain) was sequenced during a study of T cell repertoires in cytomegalovirus infection. About the study: Public TCR beta signatures indicated both CMV infection and matching HLA type. Study conclusions and caveats: Clonotype analysis showed dominance of the ex vivo response by HLA-C-restricted CMV-specific TCR beta clonotypes. The study identified carriers of CMV plus the relevant HLA from cumulative public TCR beta family frequency.

TCRdb itself ran the reads through MiXCR, one entry per CDR3 protein. The sample includes some 940,000 distinct CDR3 sequences, 30% to 40% of them seen just once. This CDR3 has 11 residues. V was clipped by 8 bases and J by 4 bases, with 8 bases between them. Germline V gene sequence: CDR1 SEHNR, CDR2 FQNEAQ (reference sequence). This clonotype was found a few times. Its target is not known. Sequences were derived from cultured CD8+ T cells from PBMCs, sampled from culture after CMV antigen stimulation. The rearrangement joins TRBV7-9 to TRBJ1-2, with D possibly TRBD1 on 5 matching bases. The source of this sequence is a human donor in good health (CMV status not recorded). Some clones in this sample may be carry-over from other donors' samples. DNA of the CDR3: TGTGCCAGCGGGGACGGCTATGGCTACACCTTC. Protein product: CASGDGYGYTF.